The source of this T cell receptor (beta chain) is a study of CD8 T cells in Susac syndrome. Healthy donors served as the controls. They were matched for age and sex. The authors reverse transcribed roughly 0.5 to 1 ug RNA with random hexamers. Across 54 Vbeta and 13 Jbeta, TCR beta CDR3 was amplified with immunoSEQ multiplex PCR. One entry per CDR3 protein results from TCRdb running MiXCR on the immunoSEQ multiplex PCR reads. The sample lists about 160,000 distinct CDR3 sequences; approximately 90% were seen once. Trimming at V came to 0 bases and at J to 0 bases, leaving 4 bases not matched to a gene. From germline, CDR1 is MNHEY and CDR2 SVGAGI. The CDR3 spans 16 residues. Worth noting for this clonotype: Its specificity is not known.

The study, taken as a whole, reports: Only a relatively small number of individuals were included in the TCR sequencing and HLA analysis.

The V call is TRBV6-5, the J call TRBJ2-7, with 8 bases that match TRBD1. The receptor's source is a human donor in good health. Sequencing input: CD4+ T cells from PBMCs. In DNA, the CDR3 is TGTGCCAGCAGTTACTCCTGGACAGGGTCCTCCTACGAGCAGTACTTC. Translation gives CASSYSWTGSSYEQYF.